This T cell receptor beta chain came from a study of T cells after yellow fever vaccination. Across the whole study: Fractions of low cell number were prepared using SMART-Seq v4 Ultra Low Input. Whole-study findings and limits: The CD4 and CD8 compartments had a small share of their clonotypes in common. The bulk population could contribute abundant contaminating clonotypes to FACS-sorted repertoires.

TCR cDNA was made by 5'RACE template switching, adding a universal primer site and UMIs. TCRdb reprocessed the 5' RACE reads via MiXCR and lists one record per CDR3 protein. The table lists about 430,000 distinct CDR3 sequences, roughly 20% of them singletons, with 15% to 20% in the top ten. In regard to this clonotype: Its matching antigen is unknown.

The source material was PBMCs, sampled before the yellow fever booster vaccination. This clonotype was obtained from a man younger than 35 who received the YFV17D yellow fever vaccine.

CDR3 loop: CASSYLLAGDSGANVLTF. In nucleotides, the CDR3 is TGTGCCAGCAGTTACCTCCTAGCGGGCGACTCTGGGGCCAACGTCCTGACTTTC. The V and J genes are TRBV6-6 and TRBJ2-6, with 8 bases that match TRBD2. The CDR3 has 18 amino acids. CDR1 and CDR2 (germline): MNHNY, SVGAGI (reference sequence). V was pared by 2 bases and J by 0 bases, with 6 bases of the junction left unmatched.